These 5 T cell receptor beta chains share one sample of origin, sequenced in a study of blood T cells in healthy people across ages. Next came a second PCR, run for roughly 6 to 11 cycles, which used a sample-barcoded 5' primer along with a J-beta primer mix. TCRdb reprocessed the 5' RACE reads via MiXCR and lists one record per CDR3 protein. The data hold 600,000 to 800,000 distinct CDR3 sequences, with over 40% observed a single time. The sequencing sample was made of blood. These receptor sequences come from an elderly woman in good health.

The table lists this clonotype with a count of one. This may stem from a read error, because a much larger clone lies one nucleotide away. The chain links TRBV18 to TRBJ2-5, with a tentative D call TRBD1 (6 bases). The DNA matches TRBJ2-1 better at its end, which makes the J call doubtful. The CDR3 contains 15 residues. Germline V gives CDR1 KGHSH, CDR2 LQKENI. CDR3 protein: CASSSNRERQETQFF. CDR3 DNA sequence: TGTGCCAGCTCGTCGAACAGGGAGCGGCAAGAGACCCAGTTCTTC.

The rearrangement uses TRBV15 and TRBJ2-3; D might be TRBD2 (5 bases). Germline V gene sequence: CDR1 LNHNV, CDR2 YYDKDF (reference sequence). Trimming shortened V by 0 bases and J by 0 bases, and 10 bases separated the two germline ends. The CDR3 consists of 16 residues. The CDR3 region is CATSRERALSTDTQYF. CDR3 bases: TGTGCCACCAGCAGAGAGCGGGCTCTCAGCACAGATACGCAGTATTTT. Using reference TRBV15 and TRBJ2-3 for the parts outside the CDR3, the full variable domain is DAMVIQNPRYQVTQFGKPVTLSCSQTLNHNVMYWYQQKSSQAPKLLFHYYDKDFNNEADTPDNFQSRRPNTSFCFLDIRSPGLGDTAMYLCATSRERALSTDTQYFGPGTRLTVL.

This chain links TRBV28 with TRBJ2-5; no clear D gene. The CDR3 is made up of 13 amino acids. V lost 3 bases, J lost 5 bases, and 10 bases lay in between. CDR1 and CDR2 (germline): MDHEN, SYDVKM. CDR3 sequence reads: CASSLSRPETQYF. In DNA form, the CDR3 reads TGTGCCAGCAGTTTGTCGAGGCCGGAGACCCAGTACTTC.

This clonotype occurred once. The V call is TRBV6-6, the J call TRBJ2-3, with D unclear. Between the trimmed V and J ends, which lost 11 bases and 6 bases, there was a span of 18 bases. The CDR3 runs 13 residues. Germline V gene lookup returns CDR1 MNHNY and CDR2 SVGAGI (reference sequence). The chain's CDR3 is CAGKAVARDTQYF. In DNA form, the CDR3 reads TGTGCCGGAAAGGCCGTAGCACGTGATACGCAGTATTTT.

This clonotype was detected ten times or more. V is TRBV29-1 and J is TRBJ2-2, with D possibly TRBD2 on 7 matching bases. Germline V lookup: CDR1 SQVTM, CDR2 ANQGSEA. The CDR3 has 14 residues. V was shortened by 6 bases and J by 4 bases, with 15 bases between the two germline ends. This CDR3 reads CSVHHGGRTGELFF. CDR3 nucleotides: TGCAGCGTCCACCACGGGGGGCGCACCGGGGAGCTGTTTTTT.